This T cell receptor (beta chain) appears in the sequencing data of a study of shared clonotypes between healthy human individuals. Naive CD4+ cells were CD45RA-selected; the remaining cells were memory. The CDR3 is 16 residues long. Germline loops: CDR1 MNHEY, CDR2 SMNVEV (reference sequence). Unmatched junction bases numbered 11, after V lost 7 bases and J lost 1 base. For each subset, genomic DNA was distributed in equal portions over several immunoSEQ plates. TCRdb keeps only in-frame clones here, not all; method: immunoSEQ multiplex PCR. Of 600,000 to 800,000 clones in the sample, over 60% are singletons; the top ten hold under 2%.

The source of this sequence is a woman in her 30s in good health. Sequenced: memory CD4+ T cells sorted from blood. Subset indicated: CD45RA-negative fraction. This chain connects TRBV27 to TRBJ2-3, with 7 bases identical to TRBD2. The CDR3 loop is CASTPYGLAGTDTQYF. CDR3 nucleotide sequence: TGTGCCAGCACCCCTTATGGCCTAGCGGGCACAGATACGCAGTATTTT.